Detailed here is one TCR beta chain. Its target is unknown. Clones were sequenced by immunoSEQ multiplex PCR, and TCRdb holds only the in-frame ones, with some missing. Here the sample spans approximately 340,000 clones, around 79% being singletons. The data originate from a study of shared clonotypes between healthy human individuals. Study overall: Per donor, three plates held CD4 naive cells, three held CD4 memory, two held CD8 naive and one held CD8 memory. The study's findings and limits: Some clonotypes were shared by all four sorted-subset donors, while others were not shared. The non-shared ones had lower generation probabilities than the shared ones. Sharing across four donors was seen in roughly 5% of naive CD4 clonotypes.

Germline lookup yields CDR1 SEHNR and CDR2 FQNEAQ (reference sequence). This CDR3 spans 14 amino acids. Trimming took 7 bases from V and 4 from J, leaving 14 bases between them. The receptor comes from a man aged 25-45 years in good health. The sequencing sample was made of memory CD4+ T cells sorted from blood. Subset indicated: CD45RA-negative fraction. The chain uses TRBV7-9 and TRBJ1-3; D is unclear. The CDR3 sequence is CASIPDRSGNTIYF. CDR3 nucleotide sequence: TGTGCCAGCATCCCGGACCGCTCGGGAAACACCATATATTTT.